A single sample gave rise to the 27 T cell receptor beta chains below, sequenced in a study of shared clonotypes between healthy human individuals. TCRdb's copy holds only in-frame clones and misses some; the assay was immunoSEQ multiplex PCR. Of about 2.3 million clones listed, just over 90% are singletons. Sequenced: naive CD4+ T cells from PBMCs. Subset noted: CD45RA+ positively selected. These receptor sequences come from a man aged 18 to 29 in good health. Some clones in this sample may be carry-over from other donors' samples.

The chain recombines TRBV7-8 with TRBJ2-1, with D perhaps being TRBD1 or TRBD2 (5 bases each). The CDR3 totals 15 residues. The germline V gene has CDR1 SGHVS and CDR2 FQNEAQ. Trimming pared 5 bases from V and 4 bases from J, leaving 15 bases between. CDR3 DNA sequence: TGTGCCAGCAGCCGATCCGGGACGCCTTACAATGAGCAGTTCTTC. Protein: CASSRSGTPYNEQFF.

This clone was found once. The chain couples TRBV5-1 to TRBJ2-7; D may match TRBD1 or TRBD2 (5 bases each). The V gene's germline CDR1 is SGHRS and CDR2 YFSETQ. The CDR3 consists of 13 residues. Trimming removed 9 bases at V and 6 bases at J, with 19 bases between. CDR3 protein: CANCSGTNFEQYF. The CDR3 DNA sequence: TGCGCCAACTGTTCCGGGACGAATTTCGAGCAGTACTTC.

This sequence joins TRBV7-3 and TRBJ1-4, with 9 bases that match TRBD1. V shed 2 bases and J 8 bases; nucleotides not matched to a gene: 6. This CDR3 comprises 15 residues. Germline V gene sequence: CDR1 SGHTA, CDR2 FQGTGA. DNA for the CDR3: TGTGCCAGCAGCTTACAGGGACAGGGTCTAGAAAAACTGTTTTTT. Translation: CASSLQGQGLEKLFF.

The chain employs TRBV5-6 and TRBJ2-4; D perhaps matches TRBD2 (5 bases). Germline lookup yields CDR1 SGHDT and CDR2 YYEEEE. Trimming took off 4 bases at V and 8 bases at J, with 16 bases between the two ends. CDR3 length equals 14 residues. The CDR3 region has the DNA TGTGCCAGCAGCCTGGAGCGGCTGGGAGACATTCAGTACTTC. This sequence encodes CASSLERLGDIQYF.

V usage is TRBV4-2 and J usage is TRBJ1-2; 10 nucleotides agree with TRBD1. The CDR3 totals 21 residues. Germline values: CDR1 LGHNA, CDR2 YNFKEQ. Unmatched junction bases numbered 16, after V lost 0 bases and J lost 0 bases. The CDR3 reads CASSQDVGTGALRATNYGYTF. The CDR3 coding sequence is TGTGCCAGCAGCCAAGATGTTGGGACAGGGGCTTTGAGAGCTACTAACTATGGCTACACCTTC.

This chain links TRBV25-1 with TRBJ2-7, with 9 positions matching TRBD2. Germline CDR1 and CDR2: MGHDK and SYGVNS. J was trimmed by 5 bases and V by 5 bases; bases with no gene match: 7. CDR3 length: 14 residues. CDR3 DNA sequence: TGTGCCAGCAGTCGAAGCGGGAGGTCCAACGAGCAGTACTTC. Its protein is CASSRSGRSNEQYF.

The V gene is TRBV18, the J gene TRBJ1-1; no clear D gene. The CDR3 is 13 amino acids. Looked up from germline, CDR1 is KGHSH and CDR2 is LQKENI. V was shortened by 0 bases and J by 6 bases, with 8 bases between the two germline ends. CDR3 in amino acids: CASSPPLLSEAFF. The CDR3 nucleotides read TGTGCCAGCTCACCACCCCTTCTATCTGAAGCTTTCTTT.

Worth noting for this clone: The sample has other DNA sequences that encode this CDR3 too. The genes are TRBV5-6 and TRBJ1-6; D possibly corresponds to TRBD1 (5 bases). The germline V gene has CDR1 SGHDT and CDR2 YYEEEE. This CDR3 contains 12 residues. V shed 5 bases and J shed 9 bases, with 9 bases lying between them. CDR3 region: CASSLGVSPLHF. CDR3 DNA sequence: TGTGCCAGCAGTCTAGGGGTTTCACCCCTCCACTTT.

The rearrangement uses TRBV7-2 and TRBJ2-1, with 9 bases that match TRBD1. The CDR3 length is 15 residues. Germline V CDR1 and CDR2: SGHTA, FQGNSA. The V and J ends lost 5 bases and 8 bases, in that order; junction bases with no gene match: 10. The CDR3 coding sequence is TGTGCCAGCAGCAGACCAGGGACAGGGATCTATGAGCAGTTCTTC. Residues: CASSRPGTGIYEQFF.

The chain carries TRBV5-1 and TRBJ2-1; the D gene is possibly TRBD2 (7 bases). Germline CDR1 and CDR2: SGHRS and YFSETQ. V dropped 4 bases and J dropped 3 bases, with 17 bases sitting between them. The CDR3 covers 16 residues. CDR3 residues: CASSPLSGGHYNEQFF. CDR3 coding DNA: TGCGCCAGCAGCCCCCTGTCCGGGGGGCACTACAATGAGCAGTTCTTC. The entire variable domain, with the rest obtained from reference TRBV5-1 and TRBJ2-1, is as follows: KAGVTQTPRYLIKTRGQQVTLSCSPISGHRSVSWYQQTPGQGLQFLFEYFSETQRNKGNFPGRFSGRQFSNSRSEMNVSTLELGDSALYLCASSPLSGGHYNEQFFGPGTRLTVL.

The genes are TRBV5-5 and TRBJ2-6; 8 nucleotides match TRBD1. Germline V gene lookup returns CDR1 SGHKS and CDR2 YYEKEE (reference sequence). V was clipped by 4 bases and J by 1 base; unmatched bases: 13. This CDR3 is 19 amino acids long. The CDR3 DNA reads as TGTGCCAGCAGCCAAATCACAGGGGGTGTAAGGTCTGGGGCCAACGTCCTGACTTTC. This translates into CASSQITGGVRSGANVLTF.

This chain uses TRBV7-2 with TRBJ2-3; TRBD2 aligns across 7 bases. V trimming: 2 bases; J trimming: 5 bases; junction bases outside the gene matches: 10. CDR1 SGHTA and CDR2 FQGNSA come from the germline V gene. The CDR3 is 16 residues long. The CDR3 loop is CASSLFGRAEGDTQYF. The DNA of the CDR3 is TGTGCCAGCAGCTTATTTGGGAGGGCCGAGGGAGATACGCAGTATTTT.

The rearrangement uses TRBV28 and TRBJ1-2; possibly TRBD1 for D (6 bases). V lost 5 bases, J lost 4 bases, and 20 bases lay in between. Looked up from germline, CDR1 is MDHEN and CDR2 is SYDVKM. The CDR3 runs 16 residues. CDR3 nucleotide sequence: TGTGCCAGCAGTCCTCCGAAGGCCAGGGGCCTCTATGGCTACACCTTC. Its translation is CASSPPKARGLYGYTF.

The chain links TRBV29-1 to TRBJ2-2; D gene unclear. This CDR3 is 11 amino acids long. The V and J ends lost 5 bases and 6 bases respectively, with 7 bases between them. CDR1 and CDR2 (germline): SQVTM, ANQGSEA. The CDR3 is CSVRDSGELFF. The CDR3 bases are TGCAGCGTTCGTGACTCCGGGGAGCTGTTTTTT.

This chain links TRBV5-4 with TRBJ2-7, with D possibly TRBD2 on 7 matching bases. Germline CDR1 SGHNT, CDR2 YYREEE (reference sequence). V lost 5 bases, J lost 7 bases, and 28 bases lay in between. The CDR3 totals 17 residues. The CDR3 sequence is CASSYSGVGGLVAEQYF. CDR3 in DNA: TGTGCCAGCAGTTACTCAGGGGTCGGGGGGTTGGTTGCGGAGCAGTACTTC.

This clone was counted once. The chain joins TRBV7-2 to TRBJ2-1, with 9 positions matching TRBD2. The CDR3 has 16 amino acids. CDR1 is SGHTA and CDR2 is FQGNSA in the germline V gene. V shed 4 bases, J shed 0 bases, and the junction held 4 bases outside the gene matches. The CDR3 region has the DNA TGTGCCAGCAGCTGGGATAGCGGGAGCTCCTACAATGAGCAGTTCTTC. Residues: CASSWDSGSSYNEQFF.

The gene calls are TRBV7-8 and TRBJ2-3, with D hard to call. V lost 2 bases to trimming and J lost 0 bases, with 9 bases between them. Germline CDR1 reads SGHVS; CDR2 reads FQNEAQ. The CDR3 length is 15 residues. CDR3 sequence: CASSLRLLSTDTQYF. Here the CDR3 DNA reads TGTGCCAGCAGCTTAAGGTTACTTAGCACAGATACGCAGTATTTT.

V is TRBV4-2 and J is TRBJ2-2, with D tentatively TRBD2 (7 bases). This CDR3 spans 18 amino acids. Trimming pared 0 bases from V and 5 bases from J, leaving 19 bases between. CDR1 and CDR2 (germline): LGHNA, YNFKEQ. CDR3 in amino acids: CASSQEIGGRVRTGELFF. The CDR3 region has the DNA TGTGCCAGCAGCCAAGAGATAGGGGGGAGGGTTCGTACCGGGGAGCTGTTTTTT.

Regarding this clone: This specimen includes other DNA sequences encoding the same CDR3. The V and J genes are TRBV5-4 and TRBJ2-7, with 8 positions matching TRBD2. The V and J ends lost 4 bases and 0 bases, in that order; junction bases with no gene match: 3. In germline, CDR1 is SGHNT, CDR2 YYREEE (reference sequence). The CDR3 sequence is 14 residues long. CDR3 in amino acids: CASSRSGTSYEQYF. The CDR3 nucleotides are TGTGCCAGCAGCCGTAGCGGGACCTCCTACGAGCAGTACTTC.

The chain links TRBV25-1 to TRBJ2-2; TRBD1 agrees at 7 bases. Germline assignment: CDR1 MGHDK and CDR2 SYGVNS. This CDR3 spans 15 amino acids. The junction had 3 bases not matched to a gene; V was cut back by 5 bases and J by 0 bases. This CDR3 reads CASSLGTANTGELFF. CDR3 bases: TGTGCCAGCAGTTTGGGGACAGCGAACACCGGGGAGCTGTTTTTT.

To note about this clone: Distinct nucleotide sequences in the sample also encode this CDR3. The V call is TRBV18, the J call TRBJ2-2, with TRBD2 as a possible D gene (6 bases). The CDR3 is 15 amino acids. Germline V gives CDR1 KGHSH, CDR2 LQKENI. V lost 3 bases, J lost 0 bases, and 8 bases lay in between. CDR3 residues: CASSPGGANTGELFF. For the CDR3, the DNA is TGTGCCAGCTCACCGGGGGGAGCGAACACCGGGGAGCTGTTTTTT.

The rearrangement uses TRBV19 and TRBJ2-3; no clear D. V lost 4 bases and J lost 2, with 4 bases in between. The CDR3 length is 12 residues. Germline CDR1 LNHDA, CDR2 SQIVND (reference sequence). CDR3 coding DNA: TGTGCCAGTAGTACGTACACAGATACGCAGTATTTT. This sequence encodes CASSTYTDTQYF.

The J gene is TRBJ2-4, the V gene TRBV6-5; 7 bases match TRBD1. Trimming at V came to 6 bases and at J to 1 base, leaving 6 bases not matched to a gene. There are 15 residues in the CDR3. Germline CDR1 MNHEY, CDR2 SVGAGI. CDR3 coding DNA: TGTGCCAGCAGCGACAGGGCCGAGGCCAAAAACATTCAGTACTTC. Translation: CASSDRAEAKNIQYF.

V and J are TRBV6-5 and TRBJ1-1; D is uncertain. Trimming removed 6 bases from V and 5 bases from J, with 16 bases in between. Germline V gene lookup returns CDR1 MNHEY and CDR2 SVGAGI. CDR3 size: 14 residues. CDR3 sequence (DNA): TGTGCCAGCAGACCCCAAACGGGGAAAACTGAAGCTTTCTTT. This sequence encodes CASRPQTGKTEAFF.

The chain joins TRBV2 to TRBJ2-4, with TRBD2 matching 9 bases. The V gene end was trimmed by 7 bases and the J gene end by 1 base; junction bases not matched to a gene: 17. The CDR3 has 19 amino acids. In germline, CDR1 is SNHLY, CDR2 FYNNEI. In nucleotides, the CDR3 is TGTGCCAGCAACCAGTACTTGTACATAGCGGGAGTGGCCAAAAACATTCAGTACTTC. Its protein product is CASNQYLYIAGVAKNIQYF.

The rearrangement joins TRBV11-2 to TRBJ2-5; a weak D match, TRBD2 (6 bases). Germline loops: CDR1 SGHAT, CDR2 FQNNGV. The CDR3 is made up of 15 amino acids. V lost 5 bases and J 7 bases, leaving 20 bases between the germline ends. The CDR3: CASSRALAPPGTQYF. The CDR3 DNA follows: TGTGCCAGCAGCCGCGCCCTAGCGCCCCCCGGGACCCAGTACTTC.

J is TRBJ2-3 and V is TRBV7-2, with a weak D call TRBD1 (9 bases). V gave up 5 bases and J gave up 11 bases, with 17 bases separating them. The CDR3 sequence is 13 residues long. Germline V gene lookup returns CDR1 SGHTA and CDR2 FQGNSA. The CDR3, as DNA: TGTGCCAGCAGCCGGGAGGGGGACAGGGAGCAGTATTTT. It encodes CASSREGDREQYF.